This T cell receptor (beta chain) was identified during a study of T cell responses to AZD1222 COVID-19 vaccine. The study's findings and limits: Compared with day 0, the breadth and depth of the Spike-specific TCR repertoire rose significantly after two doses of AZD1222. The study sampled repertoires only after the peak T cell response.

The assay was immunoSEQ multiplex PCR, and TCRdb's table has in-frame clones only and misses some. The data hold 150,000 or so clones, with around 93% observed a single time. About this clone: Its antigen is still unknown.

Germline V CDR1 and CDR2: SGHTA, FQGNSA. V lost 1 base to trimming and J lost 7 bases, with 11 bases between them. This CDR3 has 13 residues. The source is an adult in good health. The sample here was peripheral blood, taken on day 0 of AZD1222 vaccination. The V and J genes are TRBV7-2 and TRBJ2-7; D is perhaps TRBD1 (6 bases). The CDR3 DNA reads TGTGCCAGCAGCTTAGACAGGGCTGGTGAGCAGTACTTC. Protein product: CASSLDRAGEQYF. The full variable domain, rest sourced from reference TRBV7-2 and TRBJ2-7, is GAGVSQSPSNKVTEKGKDVELRCDPISGHTALYWYRQSLGQGLEFLIYFQGNSAPDKSGLPSDRFSAERTGGSVSTLTIQRTQQEDSAVYLCASSLDRAGEQYFGPGTRLTVT.